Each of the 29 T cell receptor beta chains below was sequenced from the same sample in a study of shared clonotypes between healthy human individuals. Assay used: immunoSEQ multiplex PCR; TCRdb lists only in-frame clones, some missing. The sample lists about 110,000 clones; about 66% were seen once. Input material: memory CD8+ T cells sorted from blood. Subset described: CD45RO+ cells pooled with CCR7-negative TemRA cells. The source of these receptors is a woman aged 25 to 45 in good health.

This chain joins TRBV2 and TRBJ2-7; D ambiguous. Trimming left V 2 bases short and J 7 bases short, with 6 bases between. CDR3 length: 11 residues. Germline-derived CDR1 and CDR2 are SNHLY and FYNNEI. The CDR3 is CASSEWGEQYF. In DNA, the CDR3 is TGTGCCAGCAGTGAATGGGGAGAGCAGTACTTC.

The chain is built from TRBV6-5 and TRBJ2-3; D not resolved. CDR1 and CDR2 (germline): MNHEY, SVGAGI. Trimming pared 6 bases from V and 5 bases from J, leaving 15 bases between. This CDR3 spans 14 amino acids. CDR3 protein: CASSDAWVGDTQYF. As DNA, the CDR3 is TGTGCCAGCAGCGACGCCTGGGTTGGAGATACGCAGTATTTT.

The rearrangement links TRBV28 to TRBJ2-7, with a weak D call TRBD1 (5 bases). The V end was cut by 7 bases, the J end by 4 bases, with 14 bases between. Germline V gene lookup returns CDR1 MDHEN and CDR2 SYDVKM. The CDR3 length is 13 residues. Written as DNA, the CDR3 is TGTGCCAGCAACCAGCGCAGGGAATACGAGCAGTACTTC. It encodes CASNQRREYEQYF.

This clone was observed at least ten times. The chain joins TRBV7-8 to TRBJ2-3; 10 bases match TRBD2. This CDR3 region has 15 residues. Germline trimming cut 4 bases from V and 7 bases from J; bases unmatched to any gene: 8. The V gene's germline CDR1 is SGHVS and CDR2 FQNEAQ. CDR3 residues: CASSWSGTSAYTQYF. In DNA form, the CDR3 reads TGTGCCAGCAGCTGGAGCGGGACTAGCGCATATACGCAGTATTTT.

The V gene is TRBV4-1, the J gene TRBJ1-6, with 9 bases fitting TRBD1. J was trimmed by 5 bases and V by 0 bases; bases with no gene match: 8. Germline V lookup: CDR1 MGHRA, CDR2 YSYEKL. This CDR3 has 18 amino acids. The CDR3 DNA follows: TGCGCCAGCAGCCAAGAAGGTTCCAGGACAGGGGATAATTCACCCCTCCACTTT. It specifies CASSQEGSRTGDNSPLHF.

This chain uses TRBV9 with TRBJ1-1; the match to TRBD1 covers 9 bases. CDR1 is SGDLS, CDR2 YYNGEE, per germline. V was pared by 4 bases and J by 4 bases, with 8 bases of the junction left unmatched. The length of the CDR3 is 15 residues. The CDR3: CASSLQQGASTEAFF. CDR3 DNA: TGTGCCAGCAGCCTACAACAGGGGGCCTCCACTGAAGCTTTCTTT.

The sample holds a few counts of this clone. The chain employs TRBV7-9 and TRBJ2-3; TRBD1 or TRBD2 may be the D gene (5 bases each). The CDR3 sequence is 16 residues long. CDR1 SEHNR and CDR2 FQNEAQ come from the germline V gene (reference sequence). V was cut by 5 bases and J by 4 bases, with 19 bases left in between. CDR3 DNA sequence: TGTGCCAGCAGCACCCAGGCGTGGGACGGGTCAGATACGCAGTATTTT. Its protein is CASSTQAWDGSDTQYF.

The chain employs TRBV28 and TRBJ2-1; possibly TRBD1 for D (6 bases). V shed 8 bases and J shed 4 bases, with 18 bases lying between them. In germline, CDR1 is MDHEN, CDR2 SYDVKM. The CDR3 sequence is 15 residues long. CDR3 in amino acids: CASSQVGQIYNEQFF. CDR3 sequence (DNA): TGTGCCAGCTCCCAAGTCGGACAGATATACAATGAGCAGTTCTTC.

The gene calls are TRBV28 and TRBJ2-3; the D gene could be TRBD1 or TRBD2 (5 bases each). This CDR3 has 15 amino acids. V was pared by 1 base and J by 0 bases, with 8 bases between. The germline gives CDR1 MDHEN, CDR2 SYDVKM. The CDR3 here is CASSLLGDSTDTQYF. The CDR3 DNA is TGTGCCAGCAGTTTATTGGGGGATAGCACAGATACGCAGTATTTT.

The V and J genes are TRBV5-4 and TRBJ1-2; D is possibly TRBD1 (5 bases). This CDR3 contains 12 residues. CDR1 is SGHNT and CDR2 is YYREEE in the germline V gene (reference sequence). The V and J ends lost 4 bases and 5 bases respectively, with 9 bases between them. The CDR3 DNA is TGTGCCAGCAGCGAAGGGGTGTATGGCTACACCTTC. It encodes CASSEGVYGYTF.

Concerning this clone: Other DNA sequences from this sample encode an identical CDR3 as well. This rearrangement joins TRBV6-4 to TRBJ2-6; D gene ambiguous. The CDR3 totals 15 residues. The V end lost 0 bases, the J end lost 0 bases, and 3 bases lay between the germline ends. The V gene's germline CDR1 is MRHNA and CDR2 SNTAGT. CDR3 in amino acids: CASSDSRSGANVLTF. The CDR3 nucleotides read TGTGCCAGCAGTGACTCGCGCTCTGGGGCCAACGTCCTGACTTTC.

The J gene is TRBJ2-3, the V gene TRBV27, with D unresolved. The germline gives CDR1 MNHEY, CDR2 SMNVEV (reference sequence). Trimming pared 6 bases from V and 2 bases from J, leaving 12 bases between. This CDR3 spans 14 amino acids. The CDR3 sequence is CASSRNGNTDTQYF. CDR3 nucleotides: TGTGCCAGCAGCCGCAACGGAAACACAGATACGCAGTATTTT.

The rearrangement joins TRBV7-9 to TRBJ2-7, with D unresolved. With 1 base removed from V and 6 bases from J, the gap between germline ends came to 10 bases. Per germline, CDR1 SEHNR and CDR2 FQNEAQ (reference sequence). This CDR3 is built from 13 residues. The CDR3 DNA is TGTGCCAGCAGCTTAGAACTACTCTGCGAGCAGTACTTC. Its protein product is CASSLELLCEQYF.

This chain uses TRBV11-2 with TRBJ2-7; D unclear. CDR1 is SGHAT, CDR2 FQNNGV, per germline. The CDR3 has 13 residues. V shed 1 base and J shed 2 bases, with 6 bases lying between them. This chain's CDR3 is CASSLGPPYEQYF. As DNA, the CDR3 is TGTGCCAGCAGCTTAGGTCCCCCCTACGAGCAGTACTTC.

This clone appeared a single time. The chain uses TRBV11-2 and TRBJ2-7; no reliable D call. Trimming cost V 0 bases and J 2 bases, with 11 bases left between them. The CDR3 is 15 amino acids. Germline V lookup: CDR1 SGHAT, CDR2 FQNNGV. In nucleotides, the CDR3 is TGTGCCAGCAGCTTAGATAGTCTTCCAGCCTACGAGCAGTACTTC. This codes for CASSLDSLPAYEQYF.

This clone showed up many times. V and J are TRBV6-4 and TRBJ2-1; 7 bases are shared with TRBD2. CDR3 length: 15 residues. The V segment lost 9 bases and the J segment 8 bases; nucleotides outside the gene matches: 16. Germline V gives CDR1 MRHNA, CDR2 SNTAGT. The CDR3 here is CASGSTGGSSDEQFF. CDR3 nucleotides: TGTGCCAGTGGCAGTACGGGCGGGAGTAGCGATGAGCAGTTCTTC.

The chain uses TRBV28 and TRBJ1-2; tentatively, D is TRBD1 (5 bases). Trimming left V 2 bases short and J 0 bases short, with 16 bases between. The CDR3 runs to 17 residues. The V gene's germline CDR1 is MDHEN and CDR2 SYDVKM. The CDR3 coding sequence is TGTGCCAGCAGTTTACCCGGGGCAGGGCGCACTAACTATGGCTACACCTTC. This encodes CASSLPGAGRTNYGYTF.

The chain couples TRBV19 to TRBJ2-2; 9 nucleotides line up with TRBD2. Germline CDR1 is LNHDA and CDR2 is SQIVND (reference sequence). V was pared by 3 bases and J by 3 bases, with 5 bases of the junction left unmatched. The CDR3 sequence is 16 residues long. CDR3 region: CASSIGLAGYTGELFF. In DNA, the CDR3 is TGTGCCAGTAGTATCGGGCTAGCGGGGTACACCGGGGAGCTGTTTTTT.

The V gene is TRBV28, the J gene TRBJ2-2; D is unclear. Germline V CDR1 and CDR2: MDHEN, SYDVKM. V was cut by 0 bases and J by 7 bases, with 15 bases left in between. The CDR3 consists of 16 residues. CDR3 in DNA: TGTGCCAGCAGTTTATGGCTAGAAAGGGTGGACGGGGAGCTGTTTTTT. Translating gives CASSLWLERVDGELFF.

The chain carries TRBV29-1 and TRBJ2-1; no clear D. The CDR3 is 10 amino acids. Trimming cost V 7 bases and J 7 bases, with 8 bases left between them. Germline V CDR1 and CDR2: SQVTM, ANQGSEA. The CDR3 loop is CSGETNEQFF. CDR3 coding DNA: TGCAGCGGTGAGACTAATGAGCAGTTCTTC.

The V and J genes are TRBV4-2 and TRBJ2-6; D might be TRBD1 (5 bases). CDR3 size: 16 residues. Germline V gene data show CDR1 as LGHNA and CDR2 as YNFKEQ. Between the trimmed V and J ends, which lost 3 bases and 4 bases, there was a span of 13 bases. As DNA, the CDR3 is TGTGCCAGCAGCCAGGGTGACAGTCTCGGGGCCAACGTCCTGACTTTC. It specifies CASSQGDSLGANVLTF.

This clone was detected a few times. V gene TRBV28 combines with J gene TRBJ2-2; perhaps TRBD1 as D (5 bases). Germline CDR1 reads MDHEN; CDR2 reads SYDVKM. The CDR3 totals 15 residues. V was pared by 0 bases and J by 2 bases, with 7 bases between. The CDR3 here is CASSLWGQNTGELFF. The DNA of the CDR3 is TGTGCCAGCAGTTTATGGGGGCAAAACACCGGGGAGCTGTTTTTT. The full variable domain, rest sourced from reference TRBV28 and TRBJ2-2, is DVKVTQSSRYLVKRTGEKVFLECVQDMDHENMFWYRQDPGLGLRLIYFSYDVKMKEKGDIPEGYSVSREKKERFSLILESASTNQTSMYLCASSLWGQNTGELFFGEGSRLTVL.

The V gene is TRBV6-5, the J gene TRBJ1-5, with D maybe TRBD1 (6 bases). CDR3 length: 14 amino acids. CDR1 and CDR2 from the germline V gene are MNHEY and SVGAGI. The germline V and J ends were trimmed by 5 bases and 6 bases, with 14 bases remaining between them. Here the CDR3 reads CASSKQGVGQPQHF. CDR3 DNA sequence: TGTGCCAGCAGTAAACAGGGAGTAGGTCAGCCCCAGCATTTT.

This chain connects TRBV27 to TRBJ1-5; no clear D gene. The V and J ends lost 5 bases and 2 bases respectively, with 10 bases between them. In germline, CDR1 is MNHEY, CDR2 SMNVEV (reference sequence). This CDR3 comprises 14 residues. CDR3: CASSPLSGNQPQHF. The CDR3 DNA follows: TGTGCCAGCAGTCCCCTCAGTGGCAATCAGCCCCAGCATTTT.

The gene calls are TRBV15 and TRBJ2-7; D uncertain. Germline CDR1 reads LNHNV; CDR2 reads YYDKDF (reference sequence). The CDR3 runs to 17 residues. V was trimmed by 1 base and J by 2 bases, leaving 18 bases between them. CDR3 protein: CATSRAVGSARAYEQYF. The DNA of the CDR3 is TGTGCCACCAGCAGAGCCGTCGGGTCAGCGCGAGCCTACGAGCAGTACTTC. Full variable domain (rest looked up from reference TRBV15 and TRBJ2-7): DAMVIQNPRYQVTQFGKPVTLSCSQTLNHNVMYWYQQKSSQAPKLLFHYYDKDFNNEADTPDNFQSRRPNTSFCFLDIRSPGLGDTAMYLCATSRAVGSARAYEQYFGPGTRLTVT.

The CDR3 sequence is CASSLRGEPYNEQFF. CDR3 nucleotide sequence: TGTGCCAGCAGTCTCCGGGGGGAACCCTACAATGAGCAGTTCTTC. The chain is built from TRBV28 and TRBJ2-1; TRBD2 matches 7 bases. CDR3 length: 15 residues. Trimming cost V 5 bases and J 2 bases; bases outside gene matches: 6. Looked up from germline, CDR1 is MDHEN and CDR2 is SYDVKM.

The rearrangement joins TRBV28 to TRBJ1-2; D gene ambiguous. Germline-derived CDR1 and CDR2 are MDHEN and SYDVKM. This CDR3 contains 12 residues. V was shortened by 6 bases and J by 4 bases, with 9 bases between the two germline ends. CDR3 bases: TGTGCCAGCAGCCTGAGCATCTATGGCTACACCTTC. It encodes CASSLSIYGYTF.

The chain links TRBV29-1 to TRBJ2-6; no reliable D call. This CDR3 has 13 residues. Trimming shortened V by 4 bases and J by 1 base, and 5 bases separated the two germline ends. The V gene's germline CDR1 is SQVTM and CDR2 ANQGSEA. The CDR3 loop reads CSVAQSGANVLTF. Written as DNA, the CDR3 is TGCAGCGTTGCTCAATCTGGGGCCAACGTCCTGACTTTC.

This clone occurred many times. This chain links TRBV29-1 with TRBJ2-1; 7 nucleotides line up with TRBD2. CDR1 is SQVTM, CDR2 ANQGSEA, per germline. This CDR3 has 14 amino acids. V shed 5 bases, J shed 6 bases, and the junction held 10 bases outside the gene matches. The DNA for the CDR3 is TGCAGCGTTCCCACTAGCGTTAACGTCAATGAGCAGTTCTTC. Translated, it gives CSVPTSVNVNEQFF.